This TCR beta chain is drawn from a study of somatic mutations in cytotoxic T cells in rheumatoid arthritis. Study-wide background: Purity of nearly 100% was reached when some V beta antibody-stained T-cell populations were flow-sorted, including V beta1+ cells sequenced for TCRB. Whole-study findings and limits: Some patients, about an eighth of the roughly 65, had a largest CD8+ clone that exceeded 20% of CD8+ cells. Rheumatoid arthritis patients, but not healthy controls, exhibited increasing CD8+ clonality with age. Antigens bound by the expanded CD8+ clones were not identified.

J was trimmed by 0 bases and V by 2 bases; bases with no gene match: 8. CDR3 size: 18 residues. The V gene's germline CDR1 is MNHEY and CDR2 SMNVEV (reference sequence). A note on this clone: The antigen remains undetermined.

TCRdb's table, derived via immunoSEQ multiplex PCR, lists solely in-frame clones and lacks some. This table holds roughly 10,000 clones, around 89% found once. This clonotype originated in a woman under 30 with rheumatoid arthritis. Sequenced: CD4+ T cells sorted from blood. The V call is TRBV27, the J call TRBJ2-7; 12 positions agree with TRBD2. CDR3 bases: TGTGCCAGCAGTTTAAGGGGGCTAGCGGGAGGGCCCTCCTACGAGCAGTACTTC. Translated, it gives CASSLRGLAGGPSYEQYF.